Sequencing of this T cell receptor (beta chain) was carried out in a study of blood T cell repertoires in COVID-19. The V end lost 9 bases, the J end lost 5 bases, and 13 bases lay between the germline ends. This CDR3 region has 12 residues. Germline CDR1 and CDR2: MNHEY and SVGAGI. The table came from immunoSEQ multiplex PCR; TCRdb's copy has only in-frame clones and leaves some out. The profile shows about 260,000 clones, about 90% of them singletons. The sequencing sample was made of peripheral blood. This TCR was recovered from a person under 35 with COVID-19, enrolled during active disease. The chain carries TRBV6-5 and TRBJ2-5; D remains ambiguous. The CDR3 DNA follows: TGTGCCAGTTGGTGGCCTGGTGAGACCCAGTACTTC. This gives the protein CASWWPGETQYF.